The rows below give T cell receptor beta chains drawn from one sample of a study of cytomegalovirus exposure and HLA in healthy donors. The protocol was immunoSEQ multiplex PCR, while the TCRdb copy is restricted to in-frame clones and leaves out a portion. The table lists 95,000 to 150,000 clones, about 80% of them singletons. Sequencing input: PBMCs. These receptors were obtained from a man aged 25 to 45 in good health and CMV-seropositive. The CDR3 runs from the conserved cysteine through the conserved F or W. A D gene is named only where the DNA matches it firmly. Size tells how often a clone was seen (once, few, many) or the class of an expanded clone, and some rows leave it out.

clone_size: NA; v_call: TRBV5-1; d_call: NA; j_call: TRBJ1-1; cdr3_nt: TGCGCCAGCAGCTTGGTTTCAGGGTGGGTCACTGAAGCTTTCTTT; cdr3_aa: CASSLVSGWVTEAFF
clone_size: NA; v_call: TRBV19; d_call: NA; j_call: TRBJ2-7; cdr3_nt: TGTGCCAGTAGTCCCCCGGGGGGCGTGATCTACGAGCAGTACTTC; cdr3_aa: CASSPPGGVIYEQYF
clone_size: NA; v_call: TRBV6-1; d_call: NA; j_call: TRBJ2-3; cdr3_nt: TGTGCTCTCAAGAGCCGGGAGCCCCCCACAGATACGCAGTATTTT; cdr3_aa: CALKSREPPTDTQYF
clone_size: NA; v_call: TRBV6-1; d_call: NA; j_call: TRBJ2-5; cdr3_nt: TGTGCCAGCAGTGAAGAGATTGGGGGGTGGGATGAGACCCAGTACTTC; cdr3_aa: CASSEEIGGWDETQYF
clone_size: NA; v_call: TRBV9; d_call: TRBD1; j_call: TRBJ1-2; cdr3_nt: TGTGCCAGCAGCCCGACAGGGGGAAACTATGGCTACACCTTC; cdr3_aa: CASSPTGGNYGYTF
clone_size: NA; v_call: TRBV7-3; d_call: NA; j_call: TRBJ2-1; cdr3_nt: TGTGCCAGCAGCTCTACCACAGGCCTCCTCAATGAGCAGTTCTTC; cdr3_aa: CASSSTTGLLNEQFF
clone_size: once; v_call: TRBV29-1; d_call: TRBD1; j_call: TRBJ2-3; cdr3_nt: TGCAGCGCTAACAGGGGCTTGAGAGGAGATACGCAGTATTTT; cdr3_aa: CSANRGLRGDTQYF
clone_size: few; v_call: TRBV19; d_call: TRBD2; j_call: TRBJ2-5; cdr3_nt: TGTGCCAGTAGTACCAGACTAGCGGGGGGACCTCAAGAGACCCAGTACTTC; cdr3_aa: CASSTRLAGGPQETQYF
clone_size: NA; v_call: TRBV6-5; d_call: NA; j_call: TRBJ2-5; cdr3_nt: TGTGCCAGCAGCGGCAGGGGCCTAGGGGAGACCCAGTACTTC; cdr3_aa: CASSGRGLGETQYF
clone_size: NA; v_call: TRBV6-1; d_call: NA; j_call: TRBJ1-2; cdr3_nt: TGTGCCAGCAGCGTTAGGACAGTCTATGGCTACACCTTC; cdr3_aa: CASSVRTVYGYTF
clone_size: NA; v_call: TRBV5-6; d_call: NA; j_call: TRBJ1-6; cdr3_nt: TGTGCCAGCAGCTTTTACGCGAACTCCTATTCACCCCTCCACTTT; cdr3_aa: CASSFYANSYSPLHF
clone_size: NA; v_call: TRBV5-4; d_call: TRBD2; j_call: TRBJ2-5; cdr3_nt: TGTGCCAGCAGCCTCGGGACTAGCGGTGCCGAGACCCAGTACTTC; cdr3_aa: CASSLGTSGAETQYF
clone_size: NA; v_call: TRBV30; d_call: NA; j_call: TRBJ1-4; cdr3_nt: TGTGCCTGGAGTGACCCCGGTGGTGAAAAACTGTTTTTT; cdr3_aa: CAWSDPGGEKLFF
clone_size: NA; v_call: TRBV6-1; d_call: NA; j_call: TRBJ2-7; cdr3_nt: TGTGCCAGCAGTGAAGTTTGGTCGGCAGGTTACCACGAGCAGTACTTC; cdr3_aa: CASSEVWSAGYHEQYF
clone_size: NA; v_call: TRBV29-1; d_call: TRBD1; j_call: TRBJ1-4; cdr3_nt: TGCAGCGTCCCGGGACAGGGGAGGGATGAAAAACTGTTTTTT; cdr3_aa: CSVPGQGRDEKLFF
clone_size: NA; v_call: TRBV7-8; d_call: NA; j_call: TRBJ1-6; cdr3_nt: TGTGCCAGCAGCCAGGACAGAGTTAATTCACCCCTCCACTTT; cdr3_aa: CASSQDRVNSPLHF
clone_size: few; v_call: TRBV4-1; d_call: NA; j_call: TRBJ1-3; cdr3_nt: TGCGCCAGCAGCCAGAACAGGGGAAACACCATATATTTT; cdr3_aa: CASSQNRGNTIYF
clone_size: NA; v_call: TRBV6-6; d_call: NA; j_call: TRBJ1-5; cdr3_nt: TGTGCCAGCAGTTACGGTCAGTTAAATCAGCCCCAGCATTTT; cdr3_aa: CASSYGQLNQPQHF
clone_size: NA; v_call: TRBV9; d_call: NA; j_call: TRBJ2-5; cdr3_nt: TGTGCCAGCAGCGTAGCCCCGGACTGGCGGGAGACCCAGTACTTC; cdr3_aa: CASSVAPDWRETQYF
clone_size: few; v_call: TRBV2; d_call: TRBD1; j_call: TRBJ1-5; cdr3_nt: TGTGCCAGCAGTGCCGACAGGGGGCTTCAGCCCCAGCATTTT; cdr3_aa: CASSADRGLQPQHF
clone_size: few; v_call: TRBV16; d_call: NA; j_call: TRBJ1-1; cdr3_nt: TGTGCCAGCAGCCTCGGGACTGAAGCTTTCTTT; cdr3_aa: CASSLGTEAFF
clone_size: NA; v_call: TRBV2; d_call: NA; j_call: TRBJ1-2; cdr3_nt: TGTGCCAGCAGTTCAGGGAGGTTAAGACTAAACTATGGCTACACCTTC; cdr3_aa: CASSSGRLRLNYGYTF
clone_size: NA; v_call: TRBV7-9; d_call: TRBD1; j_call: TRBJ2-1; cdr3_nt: TGTGCCAGCAGCTTAGGGGACAGGCAACACTACAATGAGCAGTTCTTC; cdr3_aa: CASSLGDRQHYNEQFF
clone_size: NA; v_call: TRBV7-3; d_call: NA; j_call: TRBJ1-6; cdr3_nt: TGTGCCAGCAGCCTCGGAGCCCCGGATTCACCCCTCCACTTT; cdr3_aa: CASSLGAPDSPLHF
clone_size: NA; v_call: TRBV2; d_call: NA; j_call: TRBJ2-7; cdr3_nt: TGTGCCAGCAGCAGGGGCGAGCAGTACTTC; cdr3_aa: CASSRGEQYF
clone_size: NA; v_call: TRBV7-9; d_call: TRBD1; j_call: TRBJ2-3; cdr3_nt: TGTGCCAGCAGCATCAACAGGGGCGGTACGCAGTATTTT; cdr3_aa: CASSINRGGTQYF
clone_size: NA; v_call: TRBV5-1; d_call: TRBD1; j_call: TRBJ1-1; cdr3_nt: TGCGCCAGCACACAGGGGGGCAACACTGAAGCTTTCTTT; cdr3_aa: CASTQGGNTEAFF
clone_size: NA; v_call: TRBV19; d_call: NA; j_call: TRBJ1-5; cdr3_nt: TGTGCCAGTAGTATGAGTTGGGGAGAGTATCAGCCCCAGCATTTT; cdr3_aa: CASSMSWGEYQPQHF
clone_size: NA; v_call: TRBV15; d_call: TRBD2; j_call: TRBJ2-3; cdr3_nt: TGTGCCACCAGCAGAGATCGAGGGACTAGCGGGGGGGTCACAGATACGCAGTATTTT; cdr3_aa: CATSRDRGTSGGVTDTQYF
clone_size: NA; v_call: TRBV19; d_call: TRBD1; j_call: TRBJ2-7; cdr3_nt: TGTGCCAGTAGTATAAGAAGAGGACAGGGGAGTTACGAGCAGTACTTC; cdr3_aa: CASSIRRGQGSYEQYF
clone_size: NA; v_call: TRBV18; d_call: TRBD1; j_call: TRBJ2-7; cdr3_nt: TGTGCCAGCTCACGGACTAAGTTACAGGGGGTGTCCTCCTACGAGCAGTACTTC; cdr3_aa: CASSRTKLQGVSSYEQYF
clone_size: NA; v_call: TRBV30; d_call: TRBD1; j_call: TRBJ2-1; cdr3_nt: TGTGCCTGGAGTGGCCAAGGACGAAAGGGACAGAGTAATGAGCAGTTCTTC; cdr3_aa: CAWSGQGRKGQSNEQFF
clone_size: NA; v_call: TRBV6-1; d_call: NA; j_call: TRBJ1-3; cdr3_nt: TGTGCCAGCTCCTTAGGACATAACTCTGGAAACACCATATATTTT; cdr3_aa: CASSLGHNSGNTIYF
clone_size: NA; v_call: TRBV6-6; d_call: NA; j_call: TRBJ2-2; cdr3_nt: TGTGCCAGCTCTAATTACGGGGAGCTGTTTTTT; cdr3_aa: CASSNYGELFF
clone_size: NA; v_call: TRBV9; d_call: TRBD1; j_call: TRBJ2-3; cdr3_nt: TGTGCCAGCAGCGTAGATGACAGGGGGAGAACAGATACGCAGTATTTT; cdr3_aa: CASSVDDRGRTDTQYF
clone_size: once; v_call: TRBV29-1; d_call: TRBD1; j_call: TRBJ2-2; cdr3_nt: TGCAGCGTCTCCGGGACAGGGGGCGAAACCGGGGAGCTGTTTTTT; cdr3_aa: CSVSGTGGETGELFF
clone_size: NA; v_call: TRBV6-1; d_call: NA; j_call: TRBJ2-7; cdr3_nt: TGTGCCAGCCCCGGGAGCAGGGCCACCTACGAGCAGTACTTC; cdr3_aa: CASPGSRATYEQYF
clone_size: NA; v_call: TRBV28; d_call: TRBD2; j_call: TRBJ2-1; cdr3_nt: TGTGCCAGCAGTTTCTCTGGACTAGCGGGGGGGCTTAATGAGCAGTTCTTC; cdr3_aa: CASSFSGLAGGLNEQFF
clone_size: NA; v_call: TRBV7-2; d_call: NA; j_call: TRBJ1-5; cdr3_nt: TGTGCCAGCAGCTTTTCATATCAGCCCCAGCATTTT; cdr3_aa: CASSFSYQPQHF
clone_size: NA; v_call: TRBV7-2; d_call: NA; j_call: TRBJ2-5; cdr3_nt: TGTGCCAGCAGCAGTACCCGGGAGACCCAGTACTTC; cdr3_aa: CASSSTRETQYF
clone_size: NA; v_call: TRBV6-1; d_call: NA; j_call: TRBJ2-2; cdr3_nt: TGTGCCAGCAGAGCCAGGCCGAACACCGGGGAGCTGTTTTTT; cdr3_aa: CASRARPNTGELFF
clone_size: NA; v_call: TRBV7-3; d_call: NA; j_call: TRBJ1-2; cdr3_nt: TGTGCCAGCAGCTTAACGTCCGGGGGGAGCTATGGCTACACCTTC; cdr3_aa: CASSLTSGGSYGYTF
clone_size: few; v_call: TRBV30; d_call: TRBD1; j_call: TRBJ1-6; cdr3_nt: TGTGCCTGGAGACGTGGGACAGGGGGAACTTCACCCCTCCACTTT; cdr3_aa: CAWRRGTGGTSPLHF
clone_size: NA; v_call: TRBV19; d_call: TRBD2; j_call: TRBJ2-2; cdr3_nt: TGTGCCAGTAGTTCAGGGACTAGCTACGGCACCGGGGAGCTGTTTTTT; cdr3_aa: CASSSGTSYGTGELFF
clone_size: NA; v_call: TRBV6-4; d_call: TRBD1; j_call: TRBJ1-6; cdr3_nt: TGTGCCAGCAGTCGACACAGGGGCCGGAATTCACCCCTCCACTTT; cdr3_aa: CASSRHRGRNSPLHF
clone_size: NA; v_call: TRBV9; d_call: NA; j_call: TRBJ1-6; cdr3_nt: TGTGCCAGCAGCGAATCTCCCCGTACAGGGAATTCACCCCTCCACTTT; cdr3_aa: CASSESPRTGNSPLHF